This entry is about one TCR beta chain. This entry is derived from a study of Graves' ophthalmopathy and Graves' hyperthyroidism. Amplification of the TCR beta CDR3 regions used RNA transcripts (as template). RT-PCR with HTBI primers came first, then second-round multiplex PCR. MiXCR, run by TCRdb on the multiplex PCR reads, gives a single entry per CDR3 protein. This table holds 900,000 to 1,200,000 distinct CDR3 sequences, about two fifths found once. Trimming removed 5 bases at V and 7 bases at J, with 12 bases between. Germline V gives CDR1 SNHLY, CDR2 FYNNEI. CDR3 size: 13 residues. Sample: peripheral blood or thyroid tissue (not recorded which). V usage is TRBV2 and J usage is TRBJ1-5; D remains ambiguous. The TCR sequence derives from an adult man with Graves' hyperthyroidism. The CDR3 protein is CASSPHGRQPQHF. In DNA, the CDR3 is TGTGCCAGCAGTCCGCATGGTAGACAGCCCCAGCATTTT.